Sequencing of this T cell receptor (beta chain) was carried out in a study of response to subunit inactivated influenza vaccine. A single record per CDR3 protein comes from TCRdb applying MiXCR to the RT-PCR reads. The table records fewer than 550,000 distinct CDR3 sequences, around 25% of them present only once. Germline V lookup: CDR1 SGHRS, CDR2 YFSETQ. V lost 0 bases and J 6 bases, leaving 15 bases between the germline ends. This CDR3 is 15 amino acids long. Study-wide findings and caveats: There was a suggestion from the authors that each seasonal influenza vaccination recruits few new T cells.

Notes on this clonotype: Its cognate antigen is unknown.

The material was CD4+ T cells sorted from PBMCs, obtained approximately 5 days after vaccination. The receptor was isolated from a middle-aged man who received an inactivated influenza vaccine. V gene TRBV5-1 combines with J gene TRBJ2-5; TRBD1 or TRBD2 may be the D gene (5 bases each). The chain's CDR3 is CASSLVRDPGQTQYF. DNA for the CDR3: TGCGCCAGCAGCTTGGTCCGGGACCCTGGGCAGACCCAGTACTTC.